This T cell receptor (beta chain) was documented in a study of cytomegalovirus exposure and HLA in healthy donors. Primers: 60 Vbeta forward and 13 Jbeta reverse. Produced via immunoSEQ multiplex PCR; TCRdb's table is partial and in-frame only. The sample has 150,000 to 200,000 clones; 70% to 90% are singletons. With regard to this clone: Antigen unknown.

Germline V gives CDR1 SGHTA, CDR2 FQGNSA. CDR3 size: 14 residues. Trimming removed 5 bases from V and 0 bases from J; junction bases left unmatched: 3. Notes on the study in general: An assumption of roughly uniform sequencing depth across donors underlay the presence/absence analyses.

Specimen: PBMCs. The receptor's source is a woman in her 30s in good health and CMV-seronegative. The chain has TRBV7-2 and TRBJ2-7; 8 nucleotides match TRBD1. The CDR3 DNA follows: TGTGCCAGCAGCCTCACAGGGGGCTCCTACGAGCAGTACTTC. Translated: CASSLTGGSYEQYF.